The T cell receptor beta chain under discussion was sequenced for a study of blood T cell repertoires in COVID-19 (dated by TCRdb to about 2020). About the full investigation: Collaborator samples came from the United States, Italy and Spain and covered acute and convalescent phases of COVID-19. Where HLA class I and class II types were available, the types were taken from metadata supplied by the sample provider, not from assay-based typing. Samples came from the ongoing ImmuneRACE study (first 160 participants) plus 1,254 subjects from 6 global collaborators. A de-identified subject ID, COVID-19 status, age in years and sex were almost always included in the sample metadata. The material from the prospective study consisted of cDNA or gDNA derived from T cells, B-cell-depleted T cells, or PBMCs. Subjects who had been exposed to COVID-19, were actively infected with it, or had recovered from it provided the deeply sampled blood TCRbeta repertoires that made up the dataset. The repertoires were released in a freely available public database meant as a resource for research on the immune response to SARS-CoV-2.

This clone was recorded once. What this receptor recognizes is not known. Per-base quality was not reported, and no clone a single base away is much larger than it. The paper as a whole reports these results and caveats: Clinical and demographic metadata were provided uncurated, with the amount varying by source and participant.

Participants in the prospective study were aged roughly 18 to 89 years, lived in about two dozen United States geographic areas, and enrolled through a virtual design. In the prospective study, cohorts were assigned on the basis of participant-reported clinical history obtained from a screening survey and a study questionnaire. A participant counted as exposed if, within 2 weeks of entering the study, that participant had been in contact with someone who had a PCR-confirmed or clinician-diagnosed COVID-19 case. Mobile phlebotomists in the prospective study collected whole blood, serum and a nasopharyngeal or oropharyngeal swab from every participant. Participants in the prospective study had the option to provide additional blood draws and questionnaires over a 2-month period. Before DNA extraction, blood samples from the prospective study were shipped at room temperature or frozen. The germline V gene provides CDR1 SNHLY and CDR2 FYNNEI. V ends up 4 bases short and J 3 bases short, with an unmatched junction base count of 4. Its CDR3 holds 15 amino acids, cysteine through phenylalanine. The retained sequence is limited to the CDR3, 45 bases, with the frame set at the first base.

TCRbeta CDR3 regions were amplified from genomic DNA using the immunoSEQ Assay, a bias-controlled multiplex PCR. For the original study's pipeline: The number of nucleated cells in each sample was estimated from the amplification of reference gene primers within the assay. Sequence reads were collapsed and filtered to measure the absolute abundance of every unique TCRbeta CDR3 rearrangement. For each sample, productive Simpson clonality was calculated as the square root of Simpson's diversity index over productive rearrangements. TCRdb mirrors the immuneACCESS table, restricted to in-frame sequences. Some clones are absent from its copies; in checked studies, under half trace to an unresolved V gene, and the reason for the others is unknown. V and J calls and clone size follow that table, whereas D and trimming were derived from the DNA. The sample table holds 180,000 or so clones, of which approximately 80% were seen once. The ten largest clones capture roughly an eighth of the sample.

The clonotype was recovered from a man between 60 and 70 years old who had been exposed to COVID-19. The specimen sequenced was PBMCs or T cells enriched from blood (not recorded which). The chain was built from TRBV2 and TRBJ2-5, and 11 junctional nucleotides match TRBD2. The CDR3 protein sequence reads: CASSALGLAEETQYF. The DNA sequence is given as TGTGCCAGCAGTGCTTTGGGACTAGCGGAAGAGACCCAGTACTTC.